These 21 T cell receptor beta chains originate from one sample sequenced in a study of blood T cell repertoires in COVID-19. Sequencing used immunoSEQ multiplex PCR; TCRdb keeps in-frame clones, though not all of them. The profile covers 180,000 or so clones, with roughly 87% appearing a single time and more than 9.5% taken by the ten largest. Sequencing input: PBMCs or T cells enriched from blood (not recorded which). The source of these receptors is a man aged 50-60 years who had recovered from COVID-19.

This CDR3 reads CASSPGQDRTDTQYF. CDR3 coding DNA: TGTGCCAGCTCACCAGGACAGGATCGCACAGATACGCAGTATTTT. The rearrangement joins TRBV18 to TRBJ2-3; 7 nucleotides align to TRBD1. Germline assignment: CDR1 KGHSH and CDR2 LQKENI. V shed 2 bases and J 1 base; nucleotides not matched to a gene: 3. The CDR3 is 15 residues long.

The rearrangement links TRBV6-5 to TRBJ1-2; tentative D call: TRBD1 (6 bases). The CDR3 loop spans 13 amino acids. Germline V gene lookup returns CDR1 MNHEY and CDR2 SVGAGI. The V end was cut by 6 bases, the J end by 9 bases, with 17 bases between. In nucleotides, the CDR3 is TGTGCCAGCAGCGACTCAGGGGTGTGGAGCTACACCTTC. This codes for CASSDSGVWSYTF.

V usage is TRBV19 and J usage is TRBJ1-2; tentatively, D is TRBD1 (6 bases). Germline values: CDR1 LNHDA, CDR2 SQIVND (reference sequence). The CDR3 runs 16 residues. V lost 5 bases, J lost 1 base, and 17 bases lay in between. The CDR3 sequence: CASSSQGNLLNYGYTF. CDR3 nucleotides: TGTGCCAGTAGTTCTCAGGGGAATCTGCTTAACTATGGCTACACCTTC.

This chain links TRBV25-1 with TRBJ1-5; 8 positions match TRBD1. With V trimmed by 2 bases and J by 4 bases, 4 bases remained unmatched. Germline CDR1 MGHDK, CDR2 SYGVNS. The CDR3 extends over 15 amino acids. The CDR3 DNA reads TGTGCCAGCAGTGAACCAGGGGGCCAAAATCAGCCCCAGCATTTT. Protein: CASSEPGGQNQPQHF.

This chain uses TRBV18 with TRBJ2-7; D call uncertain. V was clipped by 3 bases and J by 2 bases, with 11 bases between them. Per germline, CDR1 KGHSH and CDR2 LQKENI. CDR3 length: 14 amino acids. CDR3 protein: CASSPVQTAYEQYF. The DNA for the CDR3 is TGTGCCAGCTCACCCGTTCAAACGGCCTACGAGCAGTACTTC.

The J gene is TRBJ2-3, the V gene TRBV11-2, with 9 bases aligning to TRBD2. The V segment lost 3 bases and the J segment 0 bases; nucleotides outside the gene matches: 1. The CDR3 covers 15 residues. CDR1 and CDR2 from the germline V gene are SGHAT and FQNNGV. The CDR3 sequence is CASSFGLASTDTQYF. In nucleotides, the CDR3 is TGTGCCAGCAGCTTTGGACTAGCGAGCACAGATACGCAGTATTTT.

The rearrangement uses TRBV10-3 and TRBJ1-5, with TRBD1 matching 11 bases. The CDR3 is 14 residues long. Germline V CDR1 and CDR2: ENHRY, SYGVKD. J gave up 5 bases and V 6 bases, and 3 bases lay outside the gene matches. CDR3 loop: CAISLGQGDQPQHF. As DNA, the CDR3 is TGTGCCATCAGCCTGGGACAGGGGGATCAGCCCCAGCATTTT.

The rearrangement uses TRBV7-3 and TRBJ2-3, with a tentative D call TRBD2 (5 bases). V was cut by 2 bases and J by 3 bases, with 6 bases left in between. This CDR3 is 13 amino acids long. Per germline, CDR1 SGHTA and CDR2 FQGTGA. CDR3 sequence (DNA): TGTGCCAGCAGCTTAGGGGAGACAGATACGCAGTATTTT. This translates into CASSLGETDTQYF.

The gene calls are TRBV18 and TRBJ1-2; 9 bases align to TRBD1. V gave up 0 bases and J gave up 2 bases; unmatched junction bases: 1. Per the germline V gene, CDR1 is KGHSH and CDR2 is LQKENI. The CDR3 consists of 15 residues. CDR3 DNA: TGTGCCAGCTCACCACCGGGGACAGGGAACTATGGCTACACCTTC. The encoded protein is CASSPPGTGNYGYTF.

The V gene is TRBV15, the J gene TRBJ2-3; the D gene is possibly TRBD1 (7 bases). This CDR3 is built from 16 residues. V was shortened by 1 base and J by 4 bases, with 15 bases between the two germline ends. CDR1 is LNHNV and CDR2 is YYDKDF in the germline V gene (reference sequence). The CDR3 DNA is TGTGCCACCAGCAGAGCGGAGGGGGCGCGGGCAGATACGCAGTATTTT. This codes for CATSRAEGARADTQYF.

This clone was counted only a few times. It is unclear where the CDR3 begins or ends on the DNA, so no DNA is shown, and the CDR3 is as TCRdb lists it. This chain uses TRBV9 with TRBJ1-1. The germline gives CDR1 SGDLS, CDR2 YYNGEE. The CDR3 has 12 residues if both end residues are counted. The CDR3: CASSVAGGTVFF.

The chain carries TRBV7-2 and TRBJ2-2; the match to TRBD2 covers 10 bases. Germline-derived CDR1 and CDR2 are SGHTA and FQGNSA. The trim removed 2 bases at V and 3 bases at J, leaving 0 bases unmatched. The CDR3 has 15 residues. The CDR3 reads CASSLLAGDTGELFF. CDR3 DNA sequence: TGTGCCAGCAGCTTACTAGCGGGAGACACCGGGGAGCTGTTTTTT.

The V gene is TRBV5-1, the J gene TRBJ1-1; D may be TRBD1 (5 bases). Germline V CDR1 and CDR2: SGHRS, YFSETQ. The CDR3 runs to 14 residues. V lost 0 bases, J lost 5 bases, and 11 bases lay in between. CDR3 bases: TGCGCCAGCAGCTTGGGGGGCCAGAAAACTGAAGCTTTCTTT. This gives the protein CASSLGGQKTEAFF.

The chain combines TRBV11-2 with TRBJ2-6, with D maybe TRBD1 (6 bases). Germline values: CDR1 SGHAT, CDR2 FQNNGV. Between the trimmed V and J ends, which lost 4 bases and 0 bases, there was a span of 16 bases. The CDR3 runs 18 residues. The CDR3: CASSSRLQGHSGANVLTF. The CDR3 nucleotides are TGTGCCAGCAGCTCCCGGCTACAGGGACACTCTGGGGCCAACGTCCTGACTTTC.

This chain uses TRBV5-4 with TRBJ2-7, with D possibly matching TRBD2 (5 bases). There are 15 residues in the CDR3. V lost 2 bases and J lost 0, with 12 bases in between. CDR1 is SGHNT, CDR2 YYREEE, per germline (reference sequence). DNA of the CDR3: TGTGCCAGCAGCTTTGTTAGCGCTAGCTCCTACGAGCAGTACTTC. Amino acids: CASSFVSASSYEQYF.

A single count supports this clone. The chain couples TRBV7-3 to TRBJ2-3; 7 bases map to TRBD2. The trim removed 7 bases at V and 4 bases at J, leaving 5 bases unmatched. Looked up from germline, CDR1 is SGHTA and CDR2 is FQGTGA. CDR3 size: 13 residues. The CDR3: CASNAGAADTQYF. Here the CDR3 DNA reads TGTGCCAGCAATGCGGGAGCAGCAGATACGCAGTATTTT. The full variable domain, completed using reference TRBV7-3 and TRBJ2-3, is GAGVSQTPSNKVTEKGKYVELRCDPISGHTALYWYRQSLGQGPEFLIYFQGTGAADDSGLPNDRFFAVRPEGSVSTLKIQRTERGDSAVYLCASNAGAADTQYFGPGTRLTVL.

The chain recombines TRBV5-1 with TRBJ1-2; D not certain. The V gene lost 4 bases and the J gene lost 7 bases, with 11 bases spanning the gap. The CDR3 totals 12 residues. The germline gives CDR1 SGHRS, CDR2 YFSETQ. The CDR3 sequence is CASSLDYTGYTF. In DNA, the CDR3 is TGCGCCAGCAGCCTAGACTACACTGGCTACACCTTC.

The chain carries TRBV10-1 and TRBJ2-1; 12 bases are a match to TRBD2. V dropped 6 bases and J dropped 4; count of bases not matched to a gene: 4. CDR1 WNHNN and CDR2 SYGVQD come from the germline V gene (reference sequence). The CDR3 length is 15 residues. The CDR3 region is CASREGTSGYNEQFF. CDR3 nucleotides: TGCGCCAGCAGGGAAGGGACTAGCGGGTACAATGAGCAGTTCTTC.

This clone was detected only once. The CDR3 DNA follows: TGTGCCAGCAGCTTAGTAGATGAGCAGTTCTTC. Translated, it gives CASSLVDEQFF. V usage is TRBV7-2 and J usage is TRBJ2-1, with no clear D. Between the trimmed V and J ends, which lost 1 base and 8 bases, there was a span of 3 bases. The germline V gene encodes CDR1 SGHTA and CDR2 FQGNSA. The CDR3 has 11 amino acids.

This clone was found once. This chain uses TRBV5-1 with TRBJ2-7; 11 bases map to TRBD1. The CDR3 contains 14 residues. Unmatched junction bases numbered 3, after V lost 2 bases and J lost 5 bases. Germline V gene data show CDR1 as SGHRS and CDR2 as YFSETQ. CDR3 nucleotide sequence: TGCGCCAGCAGCTTTGGACAGGGGGCCAACGAGCAGTACTTC. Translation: CASSFGQGANEQYF.

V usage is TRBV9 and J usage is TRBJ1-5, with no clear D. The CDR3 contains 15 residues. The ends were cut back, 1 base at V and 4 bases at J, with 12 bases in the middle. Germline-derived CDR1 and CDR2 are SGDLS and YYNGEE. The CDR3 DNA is TGTGCCAGCAGCGTAAGCCCTACTCAAAATCAGCCCCAGCATTTT. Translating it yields CASSVSPTQNQPQHF.